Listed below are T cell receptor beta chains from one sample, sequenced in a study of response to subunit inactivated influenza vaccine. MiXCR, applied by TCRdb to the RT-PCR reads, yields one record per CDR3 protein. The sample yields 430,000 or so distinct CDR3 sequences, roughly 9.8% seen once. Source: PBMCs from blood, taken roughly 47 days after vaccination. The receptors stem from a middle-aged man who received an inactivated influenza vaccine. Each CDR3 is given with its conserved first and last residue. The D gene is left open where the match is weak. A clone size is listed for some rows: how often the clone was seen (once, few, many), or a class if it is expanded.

TGCGCCAGCAGTCACAGGGGGCCGGGGGACGAGCAGTACTTC,CASSHRGPGDEQYF,TRBD1,TRBJ2-7,few,TRBV4-3
TGCGCCAGCAGCCTCGACAGGGTTGGCGGGGAGCTGTTTTTT,CASSLDRVGGELFF,TRBD1,TRBJ2-2,few,TRBV5-1
TGTGCCAGCAGTTGGCCGGCGAAATATGGCTACACCTTC,CASSWPAKYGYTF,-,TRBJ1-2,-,TRBV12-3/TRBV12-4
TGCGCCAGCAGCCAGGGGACAGGGCCGTCGAACACTGAAGCTTTCTTT,CASSQGTGPSNTEAFF,TRBD1,TRBJ1-1,many,TRBV4-1
TGTGCCAGCCGTCCCACTAGGGAAATGGGGGATGAGCAGTTCTTC,CASRPTREMGDEQFF,-,TRBJ2-1,few,TRBV7-8
TGCAGTGCGGTTCAGGGGCCCCGGCCTAATCAGCCCCAGCATTTT,CSAVQGPRPNQPQHF,-,TRBJ1-5,-,TRBV20-1
TGTGCCAGCAGCTTAGGCTCTAGCGCATCCTACAATGAGCAGTTCTTC,CASSLGSSASYNEQFF,-,TRBJ2-1,few,TRBV11-2
TGTGCCAGCAGCTTGGCTCCAGGTCGAGGCTACACCTTC,CASSLAPGRGYTF,-,TRBJ1-2,few,TRBV5-6
TGTGCAACCAAGGGGCTGAACACTGAAGCTTTCTTT,CATKGLNTEAFF,-,TRBJ1-1,many,TRBV24-1
TGCGCCAGCAGCAACACCGGGACAGGGTTCGGAGAGCAGTACTTC,CASSNTGTGFGEQYF,TRBD1,TRBJ2-7,-,TRBV5-1
TGTGCCAGCAGTTACTCTCAGTCTGGCCCCGGGGAGCTGTTTTTT,CASSYSQSGPGELFF,-,TRBJ2-2,many,TRBV6-5
TGTGCCAGCGGTTCCGGGACAGGGATTTCCCACGAGCAGTACTTC,CASGSGTGISHEQYF,TRBD1,TRBJ2-7,few,TRBV25-1
TGCGCCAGCAGCTTGTTCACAGGGGCTGAATACGAGCAGTACTTC,CASSLFTGAEYEQYF,TRBD1,TRBJ2-7,few,TRBV5-1
TGTGCCAGCAGCTTAAGTCTAGCGGTCTACAATGAGCAGTTCTTC,CASSLSLAVYNEQFF,TRBD2,TRBJ2-1,-,TRBV7-2
TGCAGTGCAAAAACAGGTGAAGCTTTCTTT,CSAKTGEAFF,-,TRBJ1-1,-,TRBV20-1
TGTGCCAGCAGCCCCGTTCTCTTAGTCGAGAGGAGTGAGCAGTTCTTC,CASSPVLLVERSEQFF,-,TRBJ2-1,few,TRBV3-1
TGCAGTGTTAGGCCGAGCCACCTCTACGAGCAGTACTTC,CSVRPSHLYEQYF,-,TRBJ2-7,once,TRBV20-1
TGCAGCGGCCAGGACCCCAGAGGTCCGTACAATGAGCAGTTCTTC,CSGQDPRGPYNEQFF,-,TRBJ2-1,-,TRBV29-1
TGTGCCAGCAGTAACACCGATCAGCCCCAGCATTTT,CASSNTDQPQHF,-,TRBJ1-5,-,TRBV25-1
TGCTGTGCTAGAGATTCTCGCACCCACGGGGATGGAGGCGAGCAGTACTTC,CCARDSRTHGDGGEQYF,-,TRBJ2-7,-,TRBV20-1
TGCAGCGTTCCCGAGACAGGTGGCTCCCACTATGGCTACACCTTC,CSVPETGGSHYGYTF,-,TRBJ1-2,few,TRBV29-1
TGTGCCAGCAGCGCCGGAGGGTGGGACTCCCTACAAGAGACCCAGTACTTC,CASSAGGWDSLQETQYF,-,TRBJ2-5,-,TRBV9
TGCGCCAGCAGGCAAACCCGGGGCCGGACCGGGGAGCTGTCTTTT,CASRQTRGRTGELSF,-,TRBJ2-2,-,TRBV4-1
TGTGCCAGCAGCTCGACCTACACAGATACGCAGTATTTT,CASSSTYTDTQYF,-,TRBJ2-3,many,TRBV7-9
TGTGCCAGCAGCTTCCGGGGGGCCGGATACACCGGGGAGCTGTTTTTT,CASSFRGAGYTGELFF,-,TRBJ2-2,many,TRBV6-1
TGTGCCAGCAGTCCAGACCTGAACACCGGGGAGCTGTTTTTT,CASSPDLNTGELFF,-,TRBJ2-2,-,TRBV12-3/TRBV12-4
TGTGCCAGCAGCTTGGCCAGCAGACTAAATTACGAGCAGTACTTC,CASSLASRLNYEQYF,-,TRBJ2-7,few,TRBV5-5
TGTGCCACCAGTGATTTTGGCGGGGTGGAGACCCAGTACTTC,CATSDFGGVETQYF,-,TRBJ2-5,-,TRBV24-1
TGCGCCAGCAGCTTCGAGGGACTCACAGATACGCAGTATTTT,CASSFEGLTDTQYF,-,TRBJ2-3,many,TRBV5-1
TGTGCCACCAGTGAGACAGCCAAAGGTAGCTACACCTTC,CATSETAKGSYTF,-,TRBJ1-2,-,TRBV24-1
TGTGCCAGCAGTTCGGACACTAACACCGGGGAGCTGTTTTTT,CASSSDTNTGELFF,-,TRBJ2-2,many,TRBV12-3/TRBV12-4
TGTGCCACCAGCAGAGATTTCAGGGGTTGGCAGCCCCAGCATTTT,CATSRDFRGWQPQHF,-,TRBJ1-5,-,TRBV15
TGCAGTGCTAGAGATTTTCTGGGTCAGCCCCAGCATTTT,CSARDFLGQPQHF,-,TRBJ1-5,few,TRBV20-1